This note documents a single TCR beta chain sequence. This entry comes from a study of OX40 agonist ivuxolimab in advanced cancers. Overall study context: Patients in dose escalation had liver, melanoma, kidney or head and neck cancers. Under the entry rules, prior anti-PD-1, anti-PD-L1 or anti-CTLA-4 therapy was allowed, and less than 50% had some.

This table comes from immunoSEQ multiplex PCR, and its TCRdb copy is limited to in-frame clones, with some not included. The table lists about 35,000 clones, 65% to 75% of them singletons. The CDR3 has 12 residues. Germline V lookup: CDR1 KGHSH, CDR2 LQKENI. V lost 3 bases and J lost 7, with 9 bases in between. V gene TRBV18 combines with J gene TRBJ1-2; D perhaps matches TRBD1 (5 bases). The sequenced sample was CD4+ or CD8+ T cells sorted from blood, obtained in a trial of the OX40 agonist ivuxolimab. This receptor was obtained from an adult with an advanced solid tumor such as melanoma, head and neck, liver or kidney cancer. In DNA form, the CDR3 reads TGTGCCAGCTCACCCGACAGACGTGGCTACACCTTC. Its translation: CASSPDRRGYTF.